The text below deals with one T cell receptor beta chain. Both 60 Vbeta primers and 13 Jbeta primers went into the PCR. Profiled with immunoSEQ multiplex PCR; TCRdb holds only in-frame clones, not every one. The sample holds about 160,000 clones, around 76% seen once. The data stem from a study of cytomegalovirus exposure and HLA in healthy donors. Trimming left V 0 bases short and J 1 base short, with 6 bases between. Germline CDR1 reads LNHDA; CDR2 reads SQIVND (reference sequence). CDR3 length equals 15 residues. The chain employs TRBV19 and TRBJ2-2; D not certain. This clonotype was sampled from a female donor in good health and CMV-seronegative. The source material was PBMCs. The CDR3 coding sequence is TGTGCCAGTAGTATAGATCACATGAACACCGGGGAGCTGTTTTTT. It yields the protein CASSIDHMNTGELFF.